This entry lists 9 T cell receptor beta chains sequenced from one sample in a study of Graves' ophthalmopathy and Graves' hyperthyroidism. RNA transcripts were the source from which TCR beta CDR3 regions were amplified. Second-round multiplex PCR followed a first-round RT-PCR using HTBI primers. In TCRdb, the multiplex PCR reads were re-called with MiXCR into one record per CDR3 protein. The table has roughly 410,000 distinct CDR3 sequences, 15% seen once; the top ten hold roughly 7%. The sample was peripheral blood. The origin of the receptors is a young woman with stable Graves' hyperthyroidism.

Many counts were recorded for this clonotype. The J gene is TRBJ1-2, the V gene TRBV7-2; 7 nucleotides line up with TRBD1. V shed 2 bases and J 6 bases; nucleotides not matched to a gene: 9. CDR3 length equals 15 residues. Germline V gives CDR1 SGHTA, CDR2 FQGNSA. DNA for the CDR3: TGTGCCAGCAGCTTAAGCGACAGGGTGGTAGATGGCTACACCTTC. Encoded protein: CASSLSDRVVDGYTF.

This clonotype was detected many times. The J gene is TRBJ1-1, the V gene TRBV6-5; D may be TRBD1 (6 bases). The germline V gene encodes CDR1 MNHEY and CDR2 SVGAGI. Deletions cut 4 bases from V and 11 bases from J, with 14 bases between. CDR3 length: 12 amino acids. The CDR3 loop is CASSSAGEYAFF. The DNA of the CDR3 is TGTGCCAGCAGTTCCGCAGGGGAATATGCTTTCTTT.

The sample holds many counts of this clonotype. The V call is TRBV5-1, the J call TRBJ1-6; perhaps TRBD1 as D (6 bases). Trimming took off 1 base at V and 6 bases at J, with 11 bases between the two ends. Germline values: CDR1 SGHRS, CDR2 YFSETQ. CDR3 length: 15 amino acids. CDR3 in amino acids: CASSLQQGGNSPLHF. For the CDR3, the DNA is TGCGCCAGCAGCTTGCAACAGGGAGGTAATTCACCCCTCCACTTT.

A few counts support this clonotype. The CDR3 loop is CASSLAAQPPGNTIYF. Written as DNA, the CDR3 is TGTGCCAGCAGCTTAGCCGCACAGCCCCCTGGAAACACCATATATTTT. The V call is TRBV11-1, the J call TRBJ1-3; the D is unclear. CDR3 length equals 16 residues. Looked up from germline, CDR1 is SGHAT and CDR2 is FQDESV (reference sequence). V lost 0 bases to trimming and J lost 2 bases, with 11 bases between them.

This clonotype was detected ten times or more. The chain couples TRBV12-3 or TRBV12-4 to TRBJ2-7; TRBD1 matches 7 bases. The CDR3 spans 13 residues. The junction had 4 bases not matched to a gene; V was cut back by 5 bases and J by 3 bases. The CDR3 reads CASSPGGIYEQYF. CDR3 sequence (DNA): TGTGCCAGCAGTCCAGGGGGAATCTACGAGCAGTACTTC.

A few counts support this clonotype. J is TRBJ1-5 and V is TRBV7-9; 7 bases align to TRBD1. This CDR3 region has 13 residues. The V gene end was trimmed by 10 bases and the J gene end by 4 bases; junction bases not matched to a gene: 7. Germline lookup yields CDR1 SEHNR and CDR2 FQNEAQ (reference sequence). Here the CDR3 reads CATVTGENQPQHF. CDR3 nucleotide sequence: TGTGCCACGGTAACAGGGGAGAATCAGCCCCAGCATTTT.

About this clonotype itself: An end of the junction does not agree with germline; a read error may underlie this. The chain joins TRBV19 to TRBJ1-1; the match to TRBD1 covers 10 bases. CDR3 length equals 15 residues. Germline CDR1 LNHDA, CDR2 SQIVND (reference sequence). The CDR3 DNA is TGTGCCAGTAGTGCAGCCGGGACAGGGGAATCTGAGGCTTTCTTT. This sequence encodes CASSAAGTGESEAFF.

This clonotype was picked up a small number of times. The chain links TRBV3-1 to TRBJ2-7; 10 bases align to TRBD1. With V trimmed by 1 base and J by 3 bases, 0 bases remained unmatched. The CDR3 sequence is 14 residues long. Germline V gene data show CDR1 as LGHDT and CDR2 as YNNKEL (reference sequence). The CDR3 spells CASSQGDRGYEQYF. The CDR3 DNA follows: TGTGCCAGCAGCCAAGGGGACAGGGGCTACGAGCAGTACTTC.

V gene TRBV24-1 combines with J gene TRBJ1-3; D is ambiguous. Deletions cut 3 bases from V and 3 bases from J, with 8 bases between. CDR1 and CDR2 from the germline V gene are KGHDR and SFDVKD. The CDR3 is 14 residues long. The DNA of the CDR3 is TGTGCCACCAGTGATCCCGGGCGTGGAAACACCATATATTTT. This translates into CATSDPGRGNTIYF.